This T cell receptor beta chain was identified during a study of cytotoxic CD8 clonotypes in ibrutinib-treated CLL. Study-wide background: Responses: roughly 25 partial, 2 complete; after median around 70 months, 14 stayed remitted, approximately twelve progressed.

Cryopreserved PBMCs yielded about 2 micrograms of genomic DNA for TCR beta libraries. Clones were sequenced by immunoSEQ multiplex PCR, and TCRdb holds only the in-frame ones, with some missing. The data show roughly 220,000 clones, over 65% seen once. This clone has ten or more counts. The CDR3 covers 15 residues. Germline values: CDR1 MNHNS, CDR2 SASEGT. V was trimmed by 5 bases and J by 4 bases, leaving 15 bases between them. The material sequenced was PBMCs, taken after 12 months of ibrutinib treatment. The source is a human donor with chronic lymphocytic leukemia. The chain uses TRBV6-1 and TRBJ1-5; perhaps TRBD1 as D (6 bases). The CDR3 here is CASSRKWDTNQPQHF. The CDR3 DNA follows: TGTGCCAGCAGTCGAAAGTGGGACACTAATCAGCCCCAGCATTTT.